This T cell receptor beta chain was captured by sequencing in a study of CD8+ T cells in alopecia areata. Treatment of the sample: oral pan-JAK inhibitor, 5-10 mg twice daily. Researchers picked out CD4+ and CD8+ T cells from PBMCs by sorting. This clone was detected only a few times. Its antigen is as yet unknown. V lost 4 bases, J lost 3 bases, and 7 bases lay in between. This CDR3 region has 12 residues. Germline V gene data show CDR1 as MDHEN and CDR2 as SYDVKM. Extracted from the samples, RNA was reverse transcribed into cDNA to serve as the sequencing template. Measured with immunoSEQ multiplex PCR; TCRdb has only the in-frame clones, and not every one. The sample includes 270,000 or so clones, 58% seen only once; the top ten take approximately 1.7%. Findings and caveats of the study: Affected scalp, especially in alopecia totalis/universalis, had a higher clonality than normal scalp did.

The sample here was CD4+ T cells sorted from blood, taken at week 24, from a patient treated with tofacitinib. The clonotype was recovered from a human donor with alopecia areata. The chain links TRBV28 to TRBJ2-7; D might be TRBD1 (6 bases). The CDR3 is CASSSGDYEQYF. CDR3 in DNA: TGTGCCAGCAGTTCAGGGGACTACGAGCAGTACTTC.